What follows is one T cell receptor beta chain and its context. The specificity of this receptor is unknown. Nothing much larger sits one base from this clone, and base qualities are not available. The cysteine opens and the phenylalanine closes a CDR3 of 14 amino acids. Only the CDR3 part of the read is kept: 42 bases, read in frame from the first base. The germline V gene (reference sequence) provides CDR1 LNHDA and CDR2 SQIVND. The germline V end is reduced by 9 bases and the J end by 7 bases; junction bases left unmatched: 11. The data derive from a study of blood T cell repertoires in COVID-19 (dated by TCRdb to 2018 to 2021). Looking at the study overall: Collaborator samples came from the United States, Italy and Spain and covered acute and convalescent phases of COVID-19. HLA class I and class II types, where available, came from metadata supplied by the sample provider rather than from assay-based typing. The prospective study material was composed of cDNA or gDNA derived from T cells, B-cell-depleted T cells, or PBMCs. The repertoires were made available in a free public database intended to serve as a resource for research on the immune response to SARS-CoV-2. The sample metadata nearly always contained a de-identified subject ID, COVID-19 status, age in years and sex. Deeply sampled blood TCRbeta repertoires from subjects exposed to, actively infected with, or recovered from COVID-19 were included in the dataset. Samples came from the ongoing ImmuneRACE study (first 160 participants) plus 1,254 subjects from 6 global collaborators. The investigation overall reported the following: The quantity of clinical and demographic metadata differed by source and by participant and was supplied without curation.

Each collaborating institution followed its own protocols to collect whole blood in K2EDTA tubes. For TCRbeta analysis, collaborators shipped samples as frozen whole blood, isolated PBMCs, or DNA extracted from either of those sample types. TCRbeta CDR3 regions were amplified from genomic DNA by means of the immunoSEQ Assay, a bias-controlled multiplex PCR. As for how the authors treated the data: Within the assay, amplification of reference gene primers was used to estimate how many nucleated cells each sample contained. Sequence reads were collapsed and filtered to measure the absolute abundance of every unique TCRbeta CDR3 rearrangement. Productive Simpson clonality was computed per sample as the square root of Simpson's diversity index over productive rearrangements. TCRdb carries this immuneACCESS record with in-frame sequences only. Its versions omit some clonotypes, under half of them owing to an unresolved V gene in the studies checked, with the rest unexplained. V and J calls and clone size are copied from that table; D and trimming were computed from the DNA. This sample holds about 160,000 clones; 80% to 90% were observed only once. The ten top clones hold approximately 11% of the sample.

The chain employs TRBV19 and TRBJ1-5; TRBD1 agrees with 8 junctional bases. The source is a human donor in a cohort sampled during active COVID-19. Input material: peripheral blood. The DNA is as follows: TGTGCCAGCTCGGGGCAGGGGGCAGGACAGCCCCAGCATTTT. Its protein reads: CASSGQGAGQPQHF.